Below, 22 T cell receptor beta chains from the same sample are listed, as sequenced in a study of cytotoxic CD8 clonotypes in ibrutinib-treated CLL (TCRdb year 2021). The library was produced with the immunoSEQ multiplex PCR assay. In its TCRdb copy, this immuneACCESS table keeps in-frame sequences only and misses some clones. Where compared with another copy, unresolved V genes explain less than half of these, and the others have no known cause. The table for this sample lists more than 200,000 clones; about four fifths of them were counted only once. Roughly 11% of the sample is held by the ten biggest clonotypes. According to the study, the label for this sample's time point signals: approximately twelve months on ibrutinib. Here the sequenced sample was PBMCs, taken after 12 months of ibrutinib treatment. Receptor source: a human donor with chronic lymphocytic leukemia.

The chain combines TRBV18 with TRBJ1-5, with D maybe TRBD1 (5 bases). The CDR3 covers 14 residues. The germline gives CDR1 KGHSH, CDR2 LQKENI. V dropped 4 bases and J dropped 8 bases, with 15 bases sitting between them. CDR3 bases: TGTGCCAGCTCACAGTACGGGGCTTCGGAGCCCCAGCATTTT. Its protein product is CASSQYGASEPQHF.

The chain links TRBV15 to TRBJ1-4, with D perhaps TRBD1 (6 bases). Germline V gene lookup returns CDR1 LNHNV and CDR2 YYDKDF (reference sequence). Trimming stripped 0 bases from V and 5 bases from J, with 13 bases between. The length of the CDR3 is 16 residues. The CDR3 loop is CATSRDRGGTNEKLFF. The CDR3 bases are TGTGCCACCAGCAGAGATCGAGGGGGTACGAATGAAAAACTGTTTTTT.

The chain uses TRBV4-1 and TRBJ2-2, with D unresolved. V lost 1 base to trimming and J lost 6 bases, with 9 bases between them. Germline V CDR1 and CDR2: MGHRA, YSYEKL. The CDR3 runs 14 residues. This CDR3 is CASSQAYGSGELFF. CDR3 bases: TGCGCCAGCAGCCAAGCCTACGGTTCCGGGGAGCTGTTTTTT.

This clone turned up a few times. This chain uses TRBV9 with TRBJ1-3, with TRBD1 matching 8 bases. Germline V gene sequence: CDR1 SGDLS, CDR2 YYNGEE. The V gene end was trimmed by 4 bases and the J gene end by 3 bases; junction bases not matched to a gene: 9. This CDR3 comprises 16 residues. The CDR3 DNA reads TGTGCCAGCAGCCCACAGGGGGGAGTGGGTGGAAACACCATATATTTT. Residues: CASSPQGGVGGNTIYF.

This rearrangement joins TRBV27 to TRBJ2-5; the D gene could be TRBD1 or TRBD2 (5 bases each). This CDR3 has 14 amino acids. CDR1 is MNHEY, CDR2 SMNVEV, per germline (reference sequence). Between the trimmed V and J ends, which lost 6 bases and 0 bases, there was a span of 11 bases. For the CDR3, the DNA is TGTGCCAGCAGCCTTGAGGGGTACCAAGAGACCCAGTACTTC. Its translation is CASSLEGYQETQYF.

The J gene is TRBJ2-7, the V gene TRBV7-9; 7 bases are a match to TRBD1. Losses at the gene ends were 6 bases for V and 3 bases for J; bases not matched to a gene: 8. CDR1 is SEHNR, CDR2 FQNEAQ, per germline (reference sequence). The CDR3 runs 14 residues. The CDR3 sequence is CASSKQGPYYEQYF. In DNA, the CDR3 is TGTGCCAGCAGTAAACAGGGGCCCTACTACGAGCAGTACTTC.

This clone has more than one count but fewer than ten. CDR3 sequence reads: CAYSSGQSNQPQHF. For the CDR3, the DNA is TGTGCGTACTCCTCGGGACAGAGCAATCAGCCCCAGCATTTT. This chain connects TRBV30 to TRBJ1-5, with TRBD1 matching over 7 bases. Germline V gives CDR1 GTSNPN, CDR2 SVGIG (reference sequence). CDR3 length: 14 residues.

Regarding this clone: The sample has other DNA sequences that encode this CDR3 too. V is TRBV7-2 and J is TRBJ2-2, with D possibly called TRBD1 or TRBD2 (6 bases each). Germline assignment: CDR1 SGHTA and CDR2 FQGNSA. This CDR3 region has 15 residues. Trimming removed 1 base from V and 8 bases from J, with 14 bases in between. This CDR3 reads CASSLGGAGTGELFF. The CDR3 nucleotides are TGTGCCAGCAGCTTAGGGGGGGCAGGGACTGGGGAGCTGTTTTTT. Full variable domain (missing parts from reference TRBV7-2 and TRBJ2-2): GAGVSQSPSNKVTEKGKDVELRCDPISGHTALYWYRQSLGQGLEFLIYFQGNSAPDKSGLPSDRFSAERTGGSVSTLTIQRTQQEDSAVYLCASSLGGAGTGELFFGEGSRLTVL.

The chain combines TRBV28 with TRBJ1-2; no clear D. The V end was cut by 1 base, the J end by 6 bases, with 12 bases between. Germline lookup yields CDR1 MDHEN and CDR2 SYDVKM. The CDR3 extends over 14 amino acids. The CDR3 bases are TGTGCCAGCAGTTTATCGGGGAAATTAGATGGCTACACCTTC. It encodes CASSLSGKLDGYTF.

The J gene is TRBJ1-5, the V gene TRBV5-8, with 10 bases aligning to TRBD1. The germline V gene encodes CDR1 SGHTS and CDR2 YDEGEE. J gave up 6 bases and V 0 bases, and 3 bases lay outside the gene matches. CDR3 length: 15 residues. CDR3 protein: CASSLEGDRGQPQHF. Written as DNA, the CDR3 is TGTGCCAGCAGCTTGGAAGGGGACAGGGGTCAGCCCCAGCATTTT.

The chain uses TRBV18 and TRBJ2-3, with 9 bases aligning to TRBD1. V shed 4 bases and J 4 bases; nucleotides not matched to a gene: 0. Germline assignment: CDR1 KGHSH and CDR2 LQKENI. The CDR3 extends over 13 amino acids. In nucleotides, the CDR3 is TGTGCCAGCTCACGACAGGGGGCAGATACGCAGTATTTT. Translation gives CASSRQGADTQYF.

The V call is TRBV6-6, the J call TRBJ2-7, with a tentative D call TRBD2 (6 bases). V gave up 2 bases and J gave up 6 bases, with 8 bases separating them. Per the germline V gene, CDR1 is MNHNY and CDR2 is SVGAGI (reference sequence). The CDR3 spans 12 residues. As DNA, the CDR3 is TGTGCCAGCAGTTACGGAGGGACCGAGCAGTACTTC. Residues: CASSYGGTEQYF.

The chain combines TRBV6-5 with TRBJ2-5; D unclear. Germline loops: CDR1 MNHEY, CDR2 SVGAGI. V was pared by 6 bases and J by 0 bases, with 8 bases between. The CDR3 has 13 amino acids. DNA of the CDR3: TGTGCCAGCAGCCCAGACTACCAAGAGACCCAGTACTTC. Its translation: CASSPDYQETQYF.

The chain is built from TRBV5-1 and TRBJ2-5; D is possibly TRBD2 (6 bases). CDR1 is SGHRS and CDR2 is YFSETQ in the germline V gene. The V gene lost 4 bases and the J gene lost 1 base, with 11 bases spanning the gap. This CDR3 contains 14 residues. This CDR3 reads CASSLIGSQETQYF. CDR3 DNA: TGCGCCAGCAGCCTGATCGGGAGCCAAGAGACCCAGTACTTC.

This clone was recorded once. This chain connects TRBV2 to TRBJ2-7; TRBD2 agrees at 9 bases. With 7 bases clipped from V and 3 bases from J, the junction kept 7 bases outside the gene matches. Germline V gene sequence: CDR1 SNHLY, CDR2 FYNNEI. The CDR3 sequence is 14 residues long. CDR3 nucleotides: TGTGCCAGCAAAGGGCGGGGGGGACACTACGAGCAGTACTTC. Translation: CASKGRGGHYEQYF. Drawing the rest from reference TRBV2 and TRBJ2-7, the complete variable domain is EPEVTQTPSHQVTQMGQEVILRCVPISNHLYFYWYRQILGQKVEFLVSFYNNEISEKSEIFDDQFSVERPDGSNFTLKIRSTKLEDSAMYFCASKGRGGHYEQYFGPGTRLTVT.

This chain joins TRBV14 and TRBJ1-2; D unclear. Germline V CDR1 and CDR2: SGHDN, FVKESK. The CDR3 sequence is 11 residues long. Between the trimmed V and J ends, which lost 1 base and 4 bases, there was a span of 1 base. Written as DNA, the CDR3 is TGTGCCAGCAGCCAAGGCTATGGCTACACCTTC. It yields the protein CASSQGYGYTF.

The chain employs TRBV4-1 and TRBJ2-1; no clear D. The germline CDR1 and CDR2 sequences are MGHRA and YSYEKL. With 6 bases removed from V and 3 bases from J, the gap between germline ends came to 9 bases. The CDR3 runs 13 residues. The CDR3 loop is CASSPVLYNEQFF. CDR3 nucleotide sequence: TGCGCCAGCAGTCCAGTGCTCTACAATGAGCAGTTCTTC.

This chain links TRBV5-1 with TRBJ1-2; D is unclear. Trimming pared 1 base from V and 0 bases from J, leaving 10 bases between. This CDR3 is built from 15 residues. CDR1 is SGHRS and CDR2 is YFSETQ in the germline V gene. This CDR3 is CASSLYTSSNYGYTF. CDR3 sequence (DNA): TGCGCCAGCAGCTTGTACACCTCTTCTAACTATGGCTACACCTTC.

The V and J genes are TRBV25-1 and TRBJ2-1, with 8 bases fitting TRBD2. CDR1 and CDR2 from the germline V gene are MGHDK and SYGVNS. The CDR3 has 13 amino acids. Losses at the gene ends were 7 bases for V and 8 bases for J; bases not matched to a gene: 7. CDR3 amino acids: CASNEREYHEQFF. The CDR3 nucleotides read TGTGCCAGCAACGAGCGGGAGTACCATGAGCAGTTCTTC.

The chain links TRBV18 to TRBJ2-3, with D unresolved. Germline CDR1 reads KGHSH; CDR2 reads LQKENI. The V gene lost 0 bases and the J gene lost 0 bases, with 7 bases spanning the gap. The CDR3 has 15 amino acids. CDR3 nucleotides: TGTGCCAGCTCACCACCATGGGGTAGCACAGATACGCAGTATTTT. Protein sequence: CASSPPWGSTDTQYF.

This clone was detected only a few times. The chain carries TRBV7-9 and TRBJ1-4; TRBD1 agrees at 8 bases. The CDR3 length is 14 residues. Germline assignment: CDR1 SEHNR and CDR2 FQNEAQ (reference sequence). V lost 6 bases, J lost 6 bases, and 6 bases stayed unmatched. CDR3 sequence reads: CASREGQGDEKLFF. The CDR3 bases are TGTGCCAGCAGAGAAGGACAGGGTGATGAAAAACTGTTTTTT.

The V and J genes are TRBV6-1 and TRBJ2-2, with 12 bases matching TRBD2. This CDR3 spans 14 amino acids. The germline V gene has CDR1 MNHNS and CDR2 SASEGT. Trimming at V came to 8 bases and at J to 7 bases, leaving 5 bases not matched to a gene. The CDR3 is CASGTSGLVGELFF. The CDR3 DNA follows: TGTGCCAGCGGGACTAGCGGGTTGGTCGGGGAGCTGTTTTTT.